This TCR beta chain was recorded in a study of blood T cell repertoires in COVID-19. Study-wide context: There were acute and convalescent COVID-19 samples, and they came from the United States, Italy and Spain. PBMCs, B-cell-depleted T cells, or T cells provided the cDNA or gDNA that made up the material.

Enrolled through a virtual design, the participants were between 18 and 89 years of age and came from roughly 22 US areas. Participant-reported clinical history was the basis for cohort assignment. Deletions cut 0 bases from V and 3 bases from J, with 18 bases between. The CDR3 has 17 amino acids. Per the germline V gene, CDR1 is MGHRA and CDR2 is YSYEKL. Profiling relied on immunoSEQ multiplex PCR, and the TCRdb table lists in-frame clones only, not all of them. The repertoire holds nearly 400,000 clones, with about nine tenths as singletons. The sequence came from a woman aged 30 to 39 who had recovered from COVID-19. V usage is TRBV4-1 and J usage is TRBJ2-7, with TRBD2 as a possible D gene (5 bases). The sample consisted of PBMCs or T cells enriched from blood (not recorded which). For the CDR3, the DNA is TGCGCCAGCAGCCAAGATTTTAAGTGGCTAGCAGGCTACGAGCAGTACTTC. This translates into CASSQDFKWLAGYEQYF.